The present T cell receptor (beta chain) was sequenced within a study of blood T cell repertoires in COVID-19. Overall study: There were acute and convalescent COVID-19 samples, and they came from the United States, Italy and Spain.

Trimming removed 0 bases from V and 0 bases from J, with 21 bases in between. The CDR3 consists of 21 residues. The germline V gene encodes CDR1 PRHDT and CDR2 FYEKMQ (reference sequence). Only in-frame clones appear in the TCRdb table, and some are missing; sequencing was by immunoSEQ multiplex PCR. Of about 59,000 clones in the sample, around 80% were seen once. The origin of this receptor is a man at least 80 years old with acute or convalescent COVID-19. Sample: peripheral blood. V gene TRBV13 combines with J gene TRBJ2-6; possible D gene TRBD2, 6 bases. CDR3 nucleotides: TGTGCCAGCAGCTTAGGTTTAGGTGGGGGGACTCCGCTCTCTGGGGCCAACGTCCTGACTTTC. This translates into CASSLGLGGGTPLSGANVLTF.